The 31 T cell receptor beta chains in this list originate from one sample, sequenced in a study of cytomegalovirus exposure and HLA in healthy donors. The study ran its PCR with 60 Vbeta and 13 Jbeta primers. Some clones are missing from TCRdb's copy, which holds only in-frame ones; the method was immunoSEQ multiplex PCR. The sample lists fewer than 150,000 clones, over 80% occurring once. The specimen was PBMCs. These receptors came from a female donor in good health and CMV-seronegative.

CDR3 DNA sequence: TGTGCCAGCGGAGACAGGGTAGGGACCCAGTACTTC. Translating gives CASGDRVGTQYF. J is TRBJ2-5 and V is TRBV28; 7 nucleotides agree with TRBD1. The V gene's germline CDR1 is MDHEN and CDR2 SYDVKM. The V gene end was trimmed by 8 bases and the J gene end by 7 bases; junction bases not matched to a gene: 7. There are 12 residues in the CDR3.

This clone appeared once. The genes are TRBV6-5 and TRBJ1-4, with D unclear. Germline V gives CDR1 MNHEY, CDR2 SVGAGI. The CDR3 loop spans 16 amino acids. The V end was cut by 2 bases, the J end by 8 bases, with 18 bases between. The chain's CDR3 is CASSYQAPGTGEKLFF. The CDR3 bases are TGTGCCAGCAGTTACCAGGCCCCGGGCACGGGGGAAAAACTGTTTTTT.

This chain connects TRBV5-1 to TRBJ1-1; TRBD1 might be the D (6 bases). Germline-derived CDR1 and CDR2 are SGHRS and YFSETQ. V dropped 7 bases and J dropped 4 bases, with 20 bases sitting between them. CDR3 size: 15 residues. The CDR3 DNA sequence: TGCGCCAGCTCAGGGGATTGGGACATGAGCACTGAAGCTTTCTTT. Translation gives CASSGDWDMSTEAFF.

The rearrangement links TRBV19 to TRBJ2-1, with 7 bases identical to TRBD2. The CDR3 has 16 residues. CDR1 LNHDA and CDR2 SQIVND come from the germline V gene (reference sequence). After removal of 1 base from V and 9 bases from J, the junction contained 12 bases not matched to a gene. CDR3 sequence: CASSIVGTTSTSEQFF. DNA of the CDR3: TGTGCCAGTAGTATAGTAGGGACTACGAGCACCAGTGAGCAGTTCTTC.

Only a few counts were recorded for this clone. The V call is TRBV29-1, the J call TRBJ2-7, with TRBD2 identical over 11 bases. The ends lost 0 bases at V and 5 bases at J; junction bases unmatched: 6. Per the germline V gene, CDR1 is SQVTM and CDR2 is ANQGSEA. This CDR3 is built from 15 residues. CDR3 bases: TGCAGCGTTGAAGAGCCGACTAGCGGGAAGAACGAGCAGTACTTC. Encoded protein: CSVEEPTSGKNEQYF.

The chain has TRBV28 and TRBJ2-3; TRBD2 matches at 9 bases. This CDR3 has 18 amino acids. Germline CDR1 is MDHEN and CDR2 is SYDVKM. V gave up 3 bases and J gave up 2 bases; unmatched junction bases: 12. The CDR3 DNA follows: TGTGCCAGCAGTTTTCCCCCCACTAGCGGGTTTTTCACAGATACGCAGTATTTT. Amino acid sequence: CASSFPPTSGFFTDTQYF.

The CDR3, as DNA: TGTGCCAGCAGCGTAGCCCCCCTAGCGGGAGGCGAGCAGTACTTC. It translates to CASSVAPLAGGEQYF. The J gene is TRBJ2-7, the V gene TRBV9; 11 bases line up with TRBD2. J lost 6 bases, V lost 0 bases, and 5 bases had no gene match. CDR3 size: 15 residues. Germline values: CDR1 SGDLS, CDR2 YYNGEE.

V is TRBV11-2 and J is TRBJ1-1, with D possibly being TRBD1 (5 bases). From germline, CDR1 is SGHAT and CDR2 FQNNGV. The CDR3 is 16 amino acids. Trimming pared 1 base from V and 1 base from J, leaving 13 bases between. The CDR3 loop reads CASSLALQVPNTEAFF. As DNA, the CDR3 is TGTGCCAGCAGCTTAGCCTTACAGGTCCCGAACACTGAAGCTTTCTTT.

The genes are TRBV9 and TRBJ1-3; no firm D call. Germline CDR1 is SGDLS and CDR2 is YYNGEE. Trimming cost V 0 bases and J 0 bases, with 13 bases left between them. This CDR3 region has 17 residues. DNA of the CDR3: TGTGCCAGCAGCGTAGGGGCCGCTCCCAACTCTGGAAACACCATATATTTT. Translated, it gives CASSVGAAPNSGNTIYF.

The chain recombines TRBV25-1 with TRBJ1-2; TRBD1 aligns across 7 bases. Germline trimming cut 3 bases from V and 5 bases from J; bases unmatched to any gene: 9. The CDR3 has 15 amino acids. The germline gives CDR1 MGHDK, CDR2 SYGVNS. CDR3: CASSDGGGAGYGYTF. The CDR3 DNA reads TGTGCCAGCAGTGACGGAGGGGGCGCCGGGTATGGCTACACCTTC.

This chain connects TRBV28 to TRBJ1-2; 7 bases agree with TRBD1. J lost 8 bases, V lost 2 bases, and 14 bases had no gene match. The CDR3 consists of 16 residues. Germline CDR1 MDHEN, CDR2 SYDVKM. This CDR3 is CASSLKGAGGPKGYTF. The CDR3, as DNA: TGTGCCAGCAGTTTAAAAGGGGCAGGGGGTCCCAAGGGCTACACCTTC.

The chain couples TRBV5-4 to TRBJ2-3, with TRBD1 as a possible D gene (6 bases). The V gene lost 4 bases and the J gene lost 6 bases, with 15 bases spanning the gap. Looked up from germline, CDR1 is SGHNT and CDR2 is YYREEE (reference sequence). The CDR3 consists of 14 residues. DNA for the CDR3: TGTGCCAGCAGCGGTGACAGGCCCCGGGATACGCAGTATTTT. Protein sequence: CASSGDRPRDTQYF.

This clone was counted ten times or more. J is TRBJ2-1 and V is TRBV5-1, with D possibly matching TRBD2 (5 bases). Germline assignment: CDR1 SGHRS and CDR2 YFSETQ. The CDR3 contains 14 residues. V shed 4 bases and J shed 1 base, with 9 bases lying between them. The CDR3 DNA sequence: TGCGCCAGCAGCGCGAGCGGTTCCTACAATGAGCAGTTCTTC. Its translation: CASSASGSYNEQFF.

V gene TRBV20-1 combines with J gene TRBJ2-7; no reliable D call. Germline V gives CDR1 DFQATT, CDR2 SNEGSKA (reference sequence). This CDR3 contains 11 residues. The CDR3 protein is CSTPVTYEQYF. The CDR3 region has the DNA TGCAGCACACCCGTTACCTACGAGCAGTACTTC.

Regarding this clone: The junction differs from germline at one of its ends, possibly a read error. V is TRBV2 and J is TRBJ2-2; TRBD2 might be the D (7 bases). Per the germline V gene, CDR1 is SNHLY and CDR2 is FYNNEI. The CDR3 has 10 residues. Here the CDR3 DNA reads TGCGCGGGGGCGGCCGGGGAGCTGTTTTTT. It translates to CAGAAGELFF.

V is TRBV7-9 and J is TRBJ2-7; TRBD1 might be the D (5 bases). The germline gives CDR1 SEHNR, CDR2 FQNEAQ (reference sequence). The CDR3 contains 14 residues. Trimming pared 1 base from V and 5 bases from J, leaving 12 bases between. The CDR3 sequence is CASSLVLTAHEQYF. DNA of the CDR3: TGTGCCAGCAGCTTAGTCTTGACAGCCCACGAGCAGTACTTC. The whole variable domain, filled in from reference TRBV7-9 and TRBJ2-7, reads DTGVSQNPRHKITKRGQNVTFRCDPISEHNRLYWYRQTLGQGPEFLTYFQNEAQLEKSRLLSDRFSAERPKGSFSTLEIQRTEQGDSAMYLCASSLVLTAHEQYFGPGTRLTVT.

The rearrangement joins TRBV15 to TRBJ1-3; D not certain. Germline V lookup: CDR1 LNHNV, CDR2 YYDKDF (reference sequence). V lost 0 bases and J lost 0, with 9 bases in between. There are 16 residues in the CDR3. The CDR3 DNA sequence: TGTGCCACCAGCAGAGATCTCGGGAACTCTGGAAACACCATATATTTT. Amino acid sequence: CATSRDLGNSGNTIYF.

The J gene is TRBJ2-1, the V gene TRBV5-1, with 7 bases fitting TRBD2. The V gene's germline CDR1 is SGHRS and CDR2 YFSETQ. The CDR3 consists of 16 residues. The ends lost 0 bases at V and 15 bases at J; junction bases unmatched: 18. DNA of the CDR3: TGCGCCAGCAGCTTGGTCCCGGGGGGTGGTAGGGGTCCTCCGTTCTTC. The encoded protein is CASSLVPGGGRGPPFF.

The chain uses TRBV6-1 and TRBJ1-4; weak D call: TRBD1 (5 bases). Trimming cost V 5 bases and J 4 bases, with 14 bases left between them. From germline, CDR1 is MNHNS and CDR2 SASEGT. The CDR3 runs to 15 residues. The CDR3: CASSIKRDFNEKLFF. The CDR3 DNA reads as TGTGCCAGCAGTATTAAAAGGGACTTTAATGAAAAACTGTTTTTT.

The chain is built from TRBV18 and TRBJ1-1, with a possible D match to TRBD1 (6 bases). CDR3 size: 15 residues. Trimming left V 4 bases short and J 9 bases short, with 21 bases between. Per the germline V gene, CDR1 is KGHSH and CDR2 is LQKENI. In DNA, the CDR3 is TGTGCCAGCTCACTCCGCCACGAGCAGGGGACGAAAGCTTTCTTT. It encodes CASSLRHEQGTKAFF. The full variable domain, with the rest looked up from reference TRBV18 and TRBJ1-1, is NAGVMQNPRHLVRRRGQEARLRCSPMKGHSHVYWYRQLPEEGLKFMVYLQKENIIDESGMPKERFSAEFPKEGPSILRIQQVVRGDSAAYFCASSLRHEQGTKAFFGQGTRLTVV.

This clone was detected once. The V call is TRBV29-1, the J call TRBJ1-2, with D perhaps TRBD1 (5 bases). V lost 3 bases and J lost 0, with 17 bases in between. The CDR3 contains 16 residues. CDR1 is SQVTM and CDR2 is ANQGSEA in the germline V gene. CDR3 loop: CSVEGEVYGTNYGYTF. CDR3 bases: TGCAGCGTTGAGGGGGAGGTCTACGGTACTAACTATGGCTACACCTTC.

The rearrangement uses TRBV11-2 and TRBJ2-7; 8 nucleotides line up with TRBD2. The CDR3 is made up of 17 amino acids. Germline V gene data show CDR1 as SGHAT and CDR2 as FQNNGV. J gave up 0 bases and V 1 base, and 8 bases lay outside the gene matches. The CDR3 here is CASSLVPGSGGSYEQYF. Here the CDR3 DNA reads TGTGCCAGCAGCTTAGTTCCGGGCAGCGGGGGCTCCTACGAGCAGTACTTC. The variable domain in full, completed from reference TRBV11-2 and TRBJ2-7, reads EAGVAQSPRYKIIEKRQSVAFWCNPISGHATLYWYQQILGQGPKLLIQFQNNGVVDDSQLPKDRFSAERLKGVDSTLKIQPAKLEDSAVYLCASSLVPGSGGSYEQYFGPGTRLTVT.

By share, this clone counts as medium-sized. The chain has TRBV4-2 and TRBJ1-5; TRBD1 matches at 9 bases. From germline, CDR1 is LGHNA and CDR2 YNFKEQ. CDR3 length equals 18 residues. Trimming took 3 bases from V and 7 from J; bases not matched to a gene: 16. CDR3 sequence reads: CASSQDRETGGSRQPQHF. CDR3 coding DNA: TGTGCCAGCAGCCAGGACCGAGAGACAGGGGGTTCGCGGCAGCCCCAGCATTTT.

The genes are TRBV14 and TRBJ1-1, with 12 bases matching TRBD1. The V segment lost 3 bases and the J segment 12 bases; nucleotides outside the gene matches: 11. CDR1 is SGHDN and CDR2 is FVKESK in the germline V gene. The length of the CDR3 is 15 residues. The CDR3 sequence is CASSQGQGASTPTFF. CDR3 DNA sequence: TGTGCCAGCAGCCAGGGACAGGGGGCTTCAACGCCAACTTTCTTT.

The chain is built from TRBV5-4 and TRBJ2-5; no reliable D call. The germline gives CDR1 SGHNT, CDR2 YYREEE (reference sequence). Trimming stripped 7 bases from V and 2 bases from J, with 15 bases between. The CDR3 loop spans 14 amino acids. The CDR3 DNA is TGTGCCAGCTCTCTCAGGCGCAATCAAGAGACCCAGTACTTC. Protein: CASSLRRNQETQYF.

This chain joins TRBV4-1 and TRBJ2-2; tentatively, D is TRBD2 (5 bases). Deletions cut 3 bases from V and 0 bases from J, with 8 bases between. Per germline, CDR1 MGHRA and CDR2 YSYEKL. CDR3 length equals 15 residues. The CDR3 nucleotides are TGCGCCAGCAGCCAGAGGACTGCGAACACCGGGGAGCTGTTTTTT. It encodes CASSQRTANTGELFF.

The CDR3 DNA reads as TGTGCCAGCAGCTTGGGTGCAGGGTCGACACTCTACAATGAGCAGTTCTTC. It specifies CASSLGAGSTLYNEQFF. The chain couples TRBV5-6 to TRBJ2-1; the D gene is possibly TRBD1 (5 bases). Per germline, CDR1 SGHDT and CDR2 YYEEEE. Trimming shortened V by 0 bases and J by 3 bases, and 16 bases separated the two germline ends. This CDR3 region has 17 residues.

The chain couples TRBV2 to TRBJ2-1; 11 nucleotides match TRBD2. The CDR3 totals 18 residues. Germline V CDR1 and CDR2: SNHLY, FYNNEI. Germline trimming cut 2 bases from V and 7 bases from J; bases unmatched to any gene: 13. As DNA, the CDR3 is TGTGCCAGCAGTGAATGGGGACTAGCGGAGACCTACCGGAATGAGCAGTTCTTC. The encoded protein is CASSEWGLAETYRNEQFF.

The chain is built from TRBV11-1 and TRBJ1-1; 7 positions match TRBD1. V lost 2 bases and J lost 4; bases outside the gene matches: 7. The CDR3 runs 15 residues. Germline V gene sequence: CDR1 SGHAT, CDR2 FQDESV (reference sequence). The DNA of the CDR3 is TGTGCCAGCAGCTTAAGGCAGGGGGTAAGCACTGAAGCTTTCTTT. It codes for CASSLRQGVSTEAFF.

This chain connects TRBV6-4 to TRBJ1-5, with 7 bases matching TRBD1. V lost 0 bases, J lost 7 bases, and 3 bases stayed unmatched. The CDR3 sequence is 14 residues long. CDR1 and CDR2 (germline): MRHNA, SNTAGT. The CDR3 DNA reads TGTGCCAGCAGTGACTCAGGGGGCGGGCAGCCCCAGCATTTT. As protein: CASSDSGGGQPQHF.

The CDR3 DNA reads TGCAGCGTTGAAGATCGGGTAGGATCTTTCGCCTACGAGCAGTACTTC. Translated: CSVEDRVGSFAYEQYF. The rearrangement links TRBV29-1 to TRBJ2-7, with D unresolved. The germline V and J ends were trimmed by 0 bases and 2 bases, with 17 bases remaining between them. Germline lookup yields CDR1 SQVTM and CDR2 ANQGSEA. The CDR3 loop spans 16 amino acids.